This passage covers 21 T cell receptor beta chains from one sample sequenced in a study of T cell clonality in common variable immunodeficiency. Assay used: immunoSEQ multiplex PCR; TCRdb lists only in-frame clones, some missing. The sample has 35,000 or so clones, none seen only once. Sequences were obtained from peripheral blood mononuclear cells. The receptors here all came from a person aged 18 to 75 in good health.

This clone was found many times. Sequencing ends 3 residues short of the CDR3 end; the germline J gene provides the rest. V gene TRBV19 combines with J gene TRBJ1-1; 10 bases agree with TRBD1. The CDR3 spans 12 residues. V lost 9 bases, J lost 5 bases, and 3 bases stayed unmatched. The V gene's germline CDR1 is LNHDA and CDR2 SQIVND (reference sequence). This chain's CDR3 is CASRGQGTEAFF. CDR3 bases read: TGTGCCAGCCGGGGACAGGGGACTGAA.

This clone has at least ten counts. Sequencing ends 3 residues short of the CDR3 end; the germline J gene provides the rest. V usage is TRBV7-9 and J usage is TRBJ2-5, with 7 bases that match TRBD1. J gave up 5 bases and V 5 bases, and 11 bases lay outside the gene matches. The V gene's germline CDR1 is SEHNR and CDR2 FQNEAQ (reference sequence). The CDR3 is 15 amino acids. CDR3 DNA (partial): TGTGCCAGCAGCCAAAACAGGGGATTCGGGGAGACC. Translated: CASSQNRGFGET. The whole CDR3 reads CASSQNRGFGETQYF.

This clone was seen many times. The CDR3 extends 3 residues past the end of the read, so its final part is completed from the germline J gene. The chain carries TRBV9 and TRBJ2-1, with TRBD2 identical over 8 bases. The junction had 9 bases not matched to a gene; V was cut back by 5 bases and J by 8 bases. This CDR3 is built from 14 residues. CDR1 is SGDLS, CDR2 YYNGEE, per germline. CDR3 in amino acids: CASRGAGETDEQFF. Incomplete CDR3 DNA: TGTGCCAGCAGGGGAGCGGGAGAGACCGATGAG.

The table lists this clone with many counts. The read stops 3 residues short of the end of the CDR3; the missing end is completed from the germline J gene. The chain uses TRBV20-1 and TRBJ2-1; D perhaps matches TRBD2 (6 bases). The germline V gene has CDR1 DFQATT and CDR2 SNEGSKA (reference sequence). The CDR3 spans 16 residues. V gave up 3 bases and J gave up 3 bases, with 18 bases separating them. The sequenced CDR3 bases are TGCAGTGCTAGGGGGGGACGGGCGGACCTCTACAATGAG. It codes for CSARGGRADLYNE. The full CDR3 is CSARGGRADLYNEQFF.

This clone appeared many times. The read ends 3 residues early relative to the CDR3; the germline J gene fills the gap. The chain joins TRBV11-3 to TRBJ2-2; no clear D gene. The CDR3 has 15 amino acids. V lost 0 bases to trimming and J lost 4 bases, with 9 bases between them. Germline V lookup: CDR1 SGHNT, CDR2 YENEEA. Incomplete CDR3 DNA: TGTGCCAGCAGCTTAGATGCAGCTAGCACCGGGGAG. Translating gives CASSLDAASTGE. The entire CDR3 protein reads CASSLDAASTGELFF.

This clone was counted ten times or more. A far larger clone is just one base off, so this is likely a read error. The CDR3 extends 3 residues past the end of the read, so its final part is completed from the germline J gene. V usage is TRBV3-1 (or the pseudogene TRBV3-2) and J usage is TRBJ1-3; D gene ambiguous. This CDR3 contains 15 residues. CDR1 is LGHDT and CDR2 is YNNKEL in the germline V gene (reference sequence). CDR3 residues: CASGQSLVSGNTIYF. CDR3 DNA, as far as it was read: TGTGCCAGCGGCCAAAGCCTAGTTTCTGGAAACACC.

On this clone: The read finishes 3 residues shy of the CDR3 end, and the germline J gene is used to complete it. The V call is TRBV7-9, the J call TRBJ2-3, with D unclear. CDR1 is SEHNR and CDR2 is FQNEAQ in the germline V gene (reference sequence). V shed 6 bases and J shed 1 base, with 5 bases lying between them. The CDR3 has 12 amino acids. CDR3 in amino acids: CASRPGTDTQYF. Partial CDR3 DNA: TGTGCCAGCAGGCCAGGCACAGATACG.

This clone was seen many times. The CDR3 is cut off 3 residues early in the read; its end comes from the germline J gene. The chain carries TRBV20-1 and TRBJ2-7; no firm D call. Trimming removed 4 bases from V and 0 bases from J, with 13 bases in between. CDR3 length equals 14 residues. Germline V gene sequence: CDR1 DFQATT, CDR2 SNEGSKA (reference sequence). CDR3 DNA (partial): TGCAGTGCTAATTCTCCGGTCTACTCCTACGAG. Its translation: CSANSPVYSYE. In full, the CDR3 reads CSANSPVYSYEQYF.

This clone came up many times. The read terminates 3 residues ahead of where the CDR3 ends, so the germline J gene completes it. The chain joins TRBV6-2 or TRBV6-3 to TRBJ1-2; TRBD1 is a possible D gene (5 bases). The CDR3 is made up of 16 amino acids. Trimming pared 9 bases from V and 0 bases from J, leaving 20 bases between. Germline V lookup: CDR1 MNHEY, CDR2 SVGEGT. The part of the CDR3 DNA that was read is TGTGCCAGTCAATCCTTGGACATCTTTCCTAACTATGGC. Translated, it gives CASQSLDIFPNYG. The full CDR3 reads CASQSLDIFPNYGYTF.

In its sample, this clone was seen many times. The CDR3 goes on 3 residues after the read ends, and that part is filled in from the germline J gene. The V and J genes are TRBV20-1 and TRBJ1-5, with TRBD1 identical over 9 bases. Losses at the gene ends were 4 bases for V and 5 bases for J; bases not matched to a gene: 6. The CDR3 has 14 amino acids. Germline values: CDR1 DFQATT, CDR2 SNEGSKA (reference sequence). CDR3 residues: CSATSGQGDQPQHF. The CDR3 bases that were read are TGCAGTGCTACTTCGGGACAGGGAGATCAGCCC.

This clone came up many times. The chain's CDR3 is CASSFRNQPQHF. Incomplete CDR3 DNA: TGTGCCAGTTCCTTCAGAAATCAGCCC. The chain carries TRBV19 and TRBJ1-5; D unclear. The observed sequence ends 3 residues before the CDR3 terminus, with the missing tail filled in from the germline J gene. V was shortened by 8 bases and J by 4 bases, with 9 bases between the two germline ends. Germline V gene lookup returns CDR1 LNHDA and CDR2 SQIVND (reference sequence). This CDR3 spans 12 amino acids.

Ten or more counts support this clone. The read halts 3 residues ahead of the CDR3 end, with the missing end drawn from the germline J gene. V gene TRBV9 combines with J gene TRBJ2-1; tentatively, D is TRBD1 (5 bases). Trimming removed 2 bases at V and 8 bases at J, with 5 bases between. CDR3 length: 11 amino acids. From germline, CDR1 is SGDLS and CDR2 YYNGEE. The CDR3 here is CASSVGHEQFF. CDR3 DNA, as far as it was read: TGTGCCAGCAGCGTGGGGCATGAG.

This clone was picked up many times. The covered CDR3 bases are TGTGCCACCAGCAGAGATTTGACTAGCGGGAGGGTTTCTGAGACC. Residues: CATSRDLTSGRVSET. The CDR3 as a whole reads CATSRDLTSGRVSETQYF. The rearrangement links TRBV15 to TRBJ2-5, with 14 bases that match TRBD2. The read terminates 3 residues before the CDR3 end, so the remaining end is supplied by the germline J gene. The CDR3 loop spans 18 amino acids. J gave up 5 bases and V 0 bases, and 8 bases lay outside the gene matches. The germline V gene encodes CDR1 LNHNV and CDR2 YYDKDF (reference sequence).

This clone was seen many times. Read coverage stops 3 residues before the CDR3 terminus; the germline J gene supplies the remainder. This sequence joins TRBV14 and TRBJ1-2; perhaps TRBD1 as D (6 bases). Germline-derived CDR1 and CDR2 are SGHDN and FVKESK. The length of the CDR3 is 16 residues. The sequenced part of the CDR3 DNA is TGTGCCAGCAGCCGAGAATTGACAGGCCCCACGAGGGGC. This encodes CASSRELTGPTRG. The entire CDR3 protein reads CASSRELTGPTRGYTF.

This clone was counted at least ten times. The CDR3 extends 3 residues past the end of the read, so its final part is completed from the germline J gene. V is TRBV7-9 and J is TRBJ1-1, with D possibly TRBD1 on 5 matching bases. V lost 7 bases and J lost 4, with 13 bases in between. The CDR3 loop spans 13 amino acids. Germline CDR1 reads SEHNR; CDR2 reads FQNEAQ (reference sequence). CDR3 DNA, as far as it was read: TGTGCCAGCACCTATCCAGGGATCACTGAA. Translated, it gives CASTYPGITE. The whole CDR3 protein reads CASTYPGITEAFF.

In this sample, this clone turned up many times. The CDR3 end is not reached by the read, which stops 3 residues before it; the germline J gene fills it in. The chain is built from TRBV7-2 and TRBJ1-3; D is unclear. V lost 2 bases, J lost 1 base, and 3 bases lay in between. This CDR3 is built from 13 residues. Per the germline V gene, CDR1 is SGHTA and CDR2 is FQGNSA. The CDR3 bases that were read are TGTGCCAGCAGCTTATATTCTGGAAACACC. Translated, it gives CASSLYSGNT. The whole CDR3 sequence reads CASSLYSGNTIYF. The variable domain in full, completed from reference TRBV7-2 and TRBJ1-3, reads GAGVSQSPSNKVTEKGKDVELRCDPISGHTALYWYRQSLGQGLEFLIYFQGNSAPDKSGLPSDRFSAERTGGSVSTLTIQRTQQEDSAVYLCASSLYSGNTIYFGEGSWLTVV.

This clone has only a few counts. The read ends 3 residues before the CDR3 terminus; that terminus is restored from the germline J gene. The V call is TRBV19, the J call TRBJ1-2; D is ambiguous. Per the germline V gene, CDR1 is LNHDA and CDR2 is SQIVND (reference sequence). This CDR3 has 14 residues. CDR3 region: CASSWTSFGKDYTF. Incomplete CDR3 DNA: TGTGCCAGTAGTTGGACTTCCTTCGGTAAAGAC.

This clone was observed many times. The read halts 3 residues ahead of the CDR3 end, with the missing end drawn from the germline J gene. The gene calls are TRBV5-1 and TRBJ1-6; the match to TRBD1 covers 7 bases. Germline CDR1 reads SGHRS; CDR2 reads YFSETQ. CDR3 length equals 14 residues. The V segment lost 4 bases and the J segment 9 bases; nucleotides outside the gene matches: 7. The covered CDR3 bases are TGCGCCAGCAGCGCCGGGGACAGAATTTCACCC. Its protein is CASSAGDRISP. The CDR3, in full, reads CASSAGDRISPLHF.

In this sample, this clone turned up many times. The CDR3 end falls 3 residues outside the read, so it is completed with the germline J gene. This sequence joins TRBV12-3 or TRBV12-4 and TRBJ2-1; D may be TRBD1 (5 bases). This CDR3 region has 17 residues. Deletions cut 0 bases from V and 0 bases from J, with 12 bases between. CDR3 protein: CASSLAGAIGSYNEQFF. The sequenced CDR3 bases are TGTGCCAGCAGTTTAGCAGGGGCCATCGGCTCCTACAATGAG.

In this sample, this clone turned up many times. The read ends 3 residues shy of where the CDR3 ends; the end is completed using the germline J gene. This chain joins TRBV10-1 and TRBJ2-7, with 8 bases aligning to TRBD2. The CDR3 covers 14 residues. CDR1 is WNHNN, CDR2 SYGVQD, per germline (reference sequence). J was trimmed by 3 bases and V by 7 bases; bases with no gene match: 8. The CDR3 protein is CASTRAGDNYEQYF. Partial CDR3 DNA: TGCGCCAGCACCAGAGCGGGAGACAACTACGAG.

This clone was seen many times. Coverage ceases 3 residues before the CDR3 finishes, and the germline J gene fills in the end. V and J are TRBV7-2 and TRBJ2-1; 8 positions agree with TRBD1. Germline loops: CDR1 SGHTA, CDR2 FQGNSA. Trimming took 3 bases from V and 9 from J; bases not matched to a gene: 7. CDR3 size: 14 residues. The CDR3: CASSFDRGAVEQFF. The sequenced part of the CDR3 DNA is TGTGCCAGCAGCTTCGACAGGGGCGCGGTTGAG.